This T cell receptor beta chain was recorded in a study of shared clonotypes between healthy human individuals. The wider study: Three plates were used per donor for CD4 naive, three for CD4 memory, two for CD8 naive and one for CD8 memory. Whole-study results and caveats: Although depth was large, rarefaction showed that sequencing of the sorted subsets was incomplete.

Germline values: CDR1 MNHEY, CDR2 SVGAGI. The CDR3 is made up of 12 amino acids. With 6 bases removed from V and 2 bases from J, the gap between germline ends came to 5 bases. The method was immunoSEQ multiplex PCR; TCRdb's version includes in-frame clones alone and lacks a portion of them. The repertoire holds 300,000 to 400,000 clones, with around nine tenths as singletons. Notes on this clone: No antigen is known for it.

The TCR comes from a man aged 18 to 35 in good health. Sequencing was done on a sample of memory CD8+ T cells sorted from blood. The subset denotes: CD45RO+ cells pooled with CCR7-negative TemRA cells. The V and J genes are TRBV6-5 and TRBJ1-3; unclear D gene. As DNA, the CDR3 is TGTGCCAGCAGCCAAACTGGAAACACCATATATTTT. Amino acid sequence: CASSQTGNTIYF.